The TCR beta chain described here comes from a study of human T cells and chemical hapten exposure. The CDR3 sequence is 12 residues long. V lost 6 bases and J lost 6, with 12 bases in between. Germline CDR1 and CDR2: SEHNR and FQNEAQ (reference sequence). To note about this clonotype: Its target is not known.

Each cDNA molecule in the library carried unique molecular identifiers. TCRdb re-derived calls from the RACE reads in MiXCR, one entry per CDR3 protein. The sample consists of almost 40,000 distinct CDR3 sequences, about 7.6% of them appearing once. Time point in this sample: pre-sensitization, week 0. Treatment denoted: therapeutic diphenylcyclopropenone sensitization with weekly scalp DPC. Overall study results and limits: Patch test score was positively correlated with the counts of TCRs that had expanded at PT1.

This TCR came from a woman aged 50 to 60 with alopecia areata. Some clones in this sample may be carry-over from other donors' samples. The rearrangement links TRBV7-9 to TRBJ2-7, with D uncertain. Sequences were derived from whole blood, sampled in connection with sensitization to the hapten diphenylcyclopropenone (DPC). The DNA of the CDR3 is TGTGCCAGCAGATACACCCTCGGCGAGCAGTACTTC. It codes for CASRYTLGEQYF. The whole variable domain, remainder taken from reference TRBV7-9 and TRBJ2-7, is DTGVSQNPRHKITKRGQNVTFRCDPISEHNRLYWYRQTLGQGPEFLTYFQNEAQLEKSRLLSDRFSAERPKGSFSTLEIQRTEQGDSAMYLCASRYTLGEQYFGPGTRLTVT.